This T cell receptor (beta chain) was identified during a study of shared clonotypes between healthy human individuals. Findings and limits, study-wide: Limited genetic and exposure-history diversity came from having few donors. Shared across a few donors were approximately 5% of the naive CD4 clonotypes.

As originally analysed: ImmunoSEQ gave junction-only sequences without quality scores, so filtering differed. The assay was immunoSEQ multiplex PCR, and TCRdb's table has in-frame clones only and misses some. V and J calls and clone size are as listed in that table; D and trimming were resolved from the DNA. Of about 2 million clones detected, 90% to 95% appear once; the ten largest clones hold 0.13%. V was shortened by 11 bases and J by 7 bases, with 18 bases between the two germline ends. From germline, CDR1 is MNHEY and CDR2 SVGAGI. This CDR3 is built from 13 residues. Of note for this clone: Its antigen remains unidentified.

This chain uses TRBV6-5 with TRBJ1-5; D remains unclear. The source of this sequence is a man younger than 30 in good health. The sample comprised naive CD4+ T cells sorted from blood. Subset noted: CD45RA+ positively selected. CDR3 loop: CAASAGRGQPQHF. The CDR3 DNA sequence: TGTGCCGCCTCAGCGGGAAGAGGACAGCCCCAGCATTTT.